Listed here are 25 T cell receptor beta chains from one sample, sequenced in a study of somatic mutations in cytotoxic T cells in rheumatoid arthritis. Repertoires were generated with immunoSEQ multiplex PCR, while TCRdb's copy carries only in-frame clones and drops some. The table includes roughly 30,000 clones, 82% detected once. What was sequenced was CD8+ T cells sorted from blood. The receptors originated from an adult with rheumatoid arthritis.

This chain joins TRBV5-6 and TRBJ2-7; 10 nucleotides agree with TRBD2. J was trimmed by 4 bases and V by 4 bases; bases with no gene match: 8. The CDR3 loop spans 15 amino acids. Germline CDR1 is SGHDT and CDR2 is YYEEEE. Here the CDR3 DNA reads TGTGCCAGCAGCCTTAGCGGGGGGCCTAAGTACGAGCAGTACTTC. Translating it yields CASSLSGGPKYEQYF.

The rearrangement links TRBV10-1 to TRBJ2-7; the D is unclear. Germline CDR1 WNHNN, CDR2 SYGVQD (reference sequence). The CDR3 spans 14 residues. Trimming removed 2 bases from V and 0 bases from J, with 8 bases in between. CDR3 nucleotides: TGCGCCAGCAGTGAGGCCTTAAACTCCTACGAGCAGTACTTC. Translating gives CASSEALNSYEQYF.

The chain joins TRBV5-6 to TRBJ2-7; the D gene is possibly TRBD1 (5 bases). CDR1 is SGHDT and CDR2 is YYEEEE in the germline V gene. Trimming took 0 bases from V and 0 from J, leaving 7 bases between them. The CDR3 contains 14 residues. The DNA of the CDR3 is TGTGCCAGCAGCTTGGCAGGGTCCTCCTACGAGCAGTACTTC. Protein: CASSLAGSSYEQYF.

This chain links TRBV5-1 with TRBJ2-7, with 12 nucleotides matching TRBD2. V was pared by 4 bases and J by 0 bases, with 8 bases of the junction left unmatched. Germline V gene sequence: CDR1 SGHRS, CDR2 YFSETQ. The CDR3 is made up of 17 amino acids. CDR3 in amino acids: CASSRTSGIGRSYEQYF. The CDR3 DNA reads TGCGCCAGCAGCCGGACTAGCGGGATCGGCCGCTCCTACGAGCAGTACTTC.

The chain has TRBV27 and TRBJ2-5; 7 bases agree with TRBD1. The J call may be in error: the DNA end matches TRBJ2-7 better. Germline V lookup: CDR1 MNHEY, CDR2 SMNVEV (reference sequence). The CDR3 loop spans 15 amino acids. CDR3 in DNA: TGTGCCAGCAGTTCACCTATGACAGGGACCGACGAGCAGTACTTC. It codes for CASSSPMTGTDEQYF.

The rearrangement uses TRBV27 and TRBJ2-1; D uncertain. V gave up 1 base and J gave up 5 bases, with 12 bases separating them. This CDR3 is 15 amino acids long. The germline V gene encodes CDR1 MNHEY and CDR2 SMNVEV (reference sequence). The CDR3 DNA sequence: TGTGCCAGCAGTTTATTCACTGGGATGCACAATGAGCAGTTCTTC. Amino acids: CASSLFTGMHNEQFF.

The V gene is TRBV7-3, the J gene TRBJ2-3; perhaps TRBD1 as D (5 bases). The CDR3 contains 16 residues. With 0 bases removed from V and 2 bases from J, the gap between germline ends came to 12 bases. Germline V CDR1 and CDR2: SGHTA, FQGTGA. This CDR3 reads CASSLTRDRNTDTQYF. The CDR3, as DNA: TGTGCCAGCAGCTTAACCCGAGACAGAAACACAGATACGCAGTATTTT.

The chain joins TRBV10-3 to TRBJ2-1; TRBD2 matches 9 bases. Trimming removed 0 bases from V and 7 bases from J; junction bases left unmatched: 13. The CDR3 totals 18 residues. Germline V gene data show CDR1 as ENHRY and CDR2 as SYGVKD. CDR3 protein: CAISESLGGRAMINEQFF. In DNA form, the CDR3 reads TGTGCCATCAGTGAGTCTTTGGGCGGGAGGGCCATGATTAATGAGCAGTTCTTC.

The chain carries TRBV5-4 and TRBJ1-2, with TRBD1 matching 11 bases. CDR1 SGHNT and CDR2 YYREEE come from the germline V gene (reference sequence). V lost 0 bases to trimming and J lost 6 bases; unmatched junction nucleotides: 10. CDR3 length equals 17 residues. In nucleotides, the CDR3 is TGTGCCAGCAGCTTGGGGCGGACAGGGGGCGCCCCGGATGGCTACACCTTC. This gives the protein CASSLGRTGGAPDGYTF.

The chain couples TRBV10-1 to TRBJ2-1; D perhaps matches TRBD2 (5 bases). V was clipped by 2 bases and J by 2 bases, with 13 bases between them. This CDR3 is built from 16 residues. Germline CDR1 and CDR2: WNHNN and SYGVQD (reference sequence). The CDR3 DNA follows: TGCGCCAGCAGTGAGCGTACAGCGGCTCCCTACAATGAGCAGTTCTTC. Translated, it gives CASSERTAAPYNEQFF.

The chain combines TRBV14 with TRBJ2-7; D is undetermined. Germline values: CDR1 SGHDN, CDR2 FVKESK. Trimming stripped 2 bases from V and 7 bases from J, with 9 bases between. The CDR3 length is 12 residues. The CDR3 protein is CASSQTGGEQYF. For the CDR3, the DNA is TGTGCCAGCAGCCAAACCGGTGGGGAGCAGTACTTC. Together with reference TRBV14 and TRBJ2-7, the CDR3 gives the full variable domain: EAGVTQFPSHSVIEKGQTVTLRCDPISGHDNLYWYRRVMGKEIKFLLHFVKESKQDESGMPNNRFLAERTGGTYSTLKVQPAELEDSGVYFCASSQTGGEQYFGPGTRLTVT.

There are a few counts of this clone. The rearrangement links TRBV5-6 to TRBJ1-1, with TRBD1 identical over 7 bases. V lost 6 bases to trimming and J lost 1 base; unmatched junction nucleotides: 3. The CDR3 runs to 13 residues. Germline-derived CDR1 and CDR2 are SGHDT and YYEEEE. The CDR3 reads CASTRQGNTEAFF. CDR3 nucleotide sequence: TGTGCCAGCACCCGACAGGGGAACACTGAAGCTTTCTTT.

V gene TRBV27 combines with J gene TRBJ1-5, with D uncertain. This CDR3 comprises 15 residues. Germline V lookup: CDR1 MNHEY, CDR2 SMNVEV (reference sequence). Trimming left V 2 bases short and J 2 bases short, with 10 bases between. CDR3 residues: CASSLIGQGNQPQHF. In DNA, the CDR3 is TGTGCCAGCAGTTTAATCGGCCAGGGCAATCAGCCCCAGCATTTT.

This clone was detected a few times. This chain joins TRBV10-1 and TRBJ1-2, with unresolved D. CDR1 and CDR2 from the germline V gene are WNHNN and SYGVQD (reference sequence). The V gene lost 1 base and the J gene lost 4 bases, with 10 bases spanning the gap. The CDR3 is made up of 14 amino acids. CDR3 bases: TGCGCCAGCAGTGAGTTAGTGGACCCCTATGGCTACACCTTC. Amino acid sequence: CASSELVDPYGYTF.

The chain employs TRBV6-5 and TRBJ1-4; 9 bases are shared with TRBD1. The V gene's germline CDR1 is MNHEY and CDR2 SVGAGI. The J segment lost 10 bases and the V segment lost 5 bases, leaving 11 bases of the junction unmatched. CDR3 length: 15 amino acids. CDR3 in DNA: TGTGCCAGCAGTCCAGGGACAGGGAGCGTTCTAAAACTGTTTTTT. This gives the protein CASSPGTGSVLKLFF.

V and J are TRBV23-1 and TRBJ1-5; perhaps TRBD1 as D (6 bases). TRBV23-1 qualifies as an ORF whose function is uncertain. The CDR3 sequence is 18 residues long. The germline V and J ends were trimmed by 2 bases and 4 bases, with 21 bases remaining between them. As DNA, the CDR3 is TGCGCCAGCAGTCAAATTCACGTTCAGGGGTCGGGAAATCAGCCCCAGCATTTT. Protein: CASSQIHVQGSGNQPQHF.

The CDR3 DNA sequence: TGTGCCAGCAGCCGGACTAGCGAACTCGAGACCCAGTACTTC. Its protein product is CASSRTSELETQYF. The chain combines TRBV7-9 with TRBJ2-5; 9 bases agree with TRBD2. There are 14 residues in the CDR3. Germline V gives CDR1 SEHNR, CDR2 FQNEAQ (reference sequence). J gave up 5 bases and V 5 bases, and 6 bases lay outside the gene matches.

J is TRBJ2-6 and V is TRBV4-3; D not certain. Germline-derived CDR1 and CDR2 are LGHNA and YSLEER. Trimming took off 0 bases at V and 2 bases at J, with 5 bases between the two ends. The CDR3 extends over 15 amino acids. CDR3 amino acids: CASSQEAAGANVLTF. As DNA, the CDR3 is TGCGCCAGCAGCCAAGAGGCAGCTGGGGCCAACGTCCTGACTTTC.

The V and J genes are TRBV7-9 and TRBJ2-5; D tentatively fits TRBD1 or TRBD2 (6 bases each). The CDR3 contains 15 residues. CDR1 is SEHNR, CDR2 FQNEAQ, per germline (reference sequence). Trimming removed 7 bases from V and 5 bases from J, with 20 bases in between. The CDR3 reads CASIKGGSNAETQYF. CDR3 in DNA: TGTGCCAGCATCAAAGGGGGGAGTAATGCGGAGACCCAGTACTTC. The whole variable domain, remainder taken from reference TRBV7-9 and TRBJ2-5, is DTGVSQNPRHKITKRGQNVTFRCDPISEHNRLYWYRQTLGQGPEFLTYFQNEAQLEKSRLLSDRFSAERPKGSFSTLEIQRTEQGDSAMYLCASIKGGSNAETQYFGPGTRLLVL.

This clone was picked up a small number of times. In DNA form, the CDR3 reads TGTGCCAGCAGCGGGGAAGCGGGGGGGATGGGGGACATTCAGTACTTC. Translated, it gives CASSGEAGGMGDIQYF. The genes are TRBV7-6 and TRBJ2-4; TRBD2 aligns across 10 bases. The CDR3 contains 16 residues. Germline V gene lookup returns CDR1 SGHVS and CDR2 FNYEAQ. The trim removed 5 bases at V and 8 bases at J, leaving 12 bases unmatched. The entire variable domain, with the rest obtained from reference TRBV7-6 and TRBJ2-4, is as follows: GAGVSQSPRYKVTKRGQDVALRCDPISGHVSLYWYRQALGQGPEFLTYFNYEAQQDKSGLPNDRFSAERPEGSISTLTIQRTEQRDSAMYRCASSGEAGGMGDIQYFGAGTRLSVL.

In this sample, this clone turned up once. The rearrangement links TRBV11-3 to TRBJ2-3, with 10 bases matching TRBD2. CDR1 is SGHNT and CDR2 is YENEEA in the germline V gene. CDR3 length: 17 residues. Unmatched junction bases numbered 10, after V lost 5 bases and J lost 2 bases. Here the CDR3 reads CASSPGWSGRATDTQYF. The CDR3 DNA reads as TGTGCCAGCAGCCCAGGATGGAGCGGGAGGGCCACAGATACGCAGTATTTT.

This clone was seen a single time. This chain links TRBV4-2 with TRBJ1-1; no firm D call. V dropped 4 bases and J dropped 9 bases, with 18 bases sitting between them. The CDR3 sequence is 14 residues long. Germline CDR1 reads LGHNA; CDR2 reads YNFKEQ. CDR3: CASSPPQESRQAFF. The CDR3 DNA reads as TGTGCCAGCAGCCCACCTCAGGAGAGCCGACAAGCTTTCTTT.

The CDR3 here is CASSIGSASYNEQFF. In nucleotides, the CDR3 is TGTGCCAGCAGCATTGGGAGTGCCTCCTACAATGAGCAGTTCTTC. The chain recombines TRBV5-8 with TRBJ2-1; D perhaps matches TRBD2 (5 bases). This CDR3 has 15 amino acids. Germline CDR1 SGHTS, CDR2 YDEGEE. The V gene lost 4 bases and the J gene lost 0 bases, with 11 bases spanning the gap. Using reference TRBV5-8 and TRBJ2-1 for the parts outside the CDR3, the full variable domain is EAGVTQSPTHLIKTRGQQATLRCSPISGHTSVYWYQQALGLGLQFLLWYDEGEERNRGNFPPRFSGRQFPNYSSELNVNALELEDSALYLCASSIGSASYNEQFFGPGTRLTVL.

The chain recombines TRBV27 with TRBJ2-1; 8 bases agree with TRBD2. The V gene end was trimmed by 2 bases and the J gene end by 0 bases; junction bases not matched to a gene: 12. Germline CDR1 MNHEY, CDR2 SMNVEV (reference sequence). The CDR3 sequence is 19 residues long. As DNA, the CDR3 is TGTGCCAGCAGTTTACTTCCGGGAGGGCCGGAGGGCTCCTACAATGAGCAGTTCTTC. As protein: CASSLLPGGPEGSYNEQFF.

Here the CDR3 DNA reads TGTGCCAGCAGCTTACTAGGTGAGAACACTGAAGCTTTCTTT. This gives the protein CASSLLGENTEAFF. V is TRBV11-3 and J is TRBJ1-1, with no clear D. Germline V CDR1 and CDR2: SGHNT, YENEEA. Trimming took 2 bases from V and 1 from J, leaving 8 bases between them. The CDR3 is 14 residues long. The full variable domain, completed using reference TRBV11-3 and TRBJ1-1, is EAGVVQSPRYKIIEKKQPVAFWCNPISGHNTLYWYLQNLGQGPELLIRYENEEAVDDSQLPKDRFSAERLKGVDSTLKIQPAELGDSAVYLCASSLLGENTEAFFGQGTRLTVV.